A single sample is the source of the 9 T cell receptor beta chains below, sequenced in a study of blood T cell repertoires in COVID-19. Assay used: immunoSEQ multiplex PCR; TCRdb lists only in-frame clones, some missing. The data contain approximately 240,000 clones, 75% to 90% of them seen just once; the ten biggest clones take up approximately 3%. The sequenced material came from peripheral blood. The receptors originated from a woman aged 30 to 39 who had recovered from COVID-19.

V gene TRBV4-2 combines with J gene TRBJ2-7; 11 bases align to TRBD2. The V segment lost 0 bases and the J segment 0 bases; nucleotides outside the gene matches: 7. This CDR3 has 18 residues. Germline-derived CDR1 and CDR2 are LGHNA and YNFKEQ. In nucleotides, the CDR3 is TGTGCCAGCAGCCAAGATGAACTAGCGGGGGTGAGCTCCTACGAGCAGTACTTC. It is translated as CASSQDELAGVSSYEQYF.

V gene TRBV6-2 or TRBV6-3 combines with J gene TRBJ2-3; 8 nucleotides align to TRBD1. J gave up 0 bases and V 1 base, and 3 bases lay outside the gene matches. This CDR3 is built from 16 residues. Germline values: CDR1 MNHEY, CDR2 SVGEGT. This CDR3 is CASSYFGQGSTDTQYF. The CDR3 DNA follows: TGTGCCAGCAGTTACTTTGGACAGGGAAGCACAGATACGCAGTATTTT.

This chain links TRBV7-9 with TRBJ2-2; a weak D match, TRBD2 (6 bases). V was pared by 4 bases and J by 7 bases, with 16 bases between. The germline V gene has CDR1 SEHNR and CDR2 FQNEAQ (reference sequence). This CDR3 is built from 15 residues. Here the CDR3 reads CASSSSGFGGGELFF. The CDR3 DNA follows: TGTGCCAGCAGCTCAAGCGGGTTCGGTGGCGGGGAGCTGTTTTTT.

The count of this clone is one. The gene calls are TRBV6-5 and TRBJ2-3; 10 nucleotides match TRBD2. CDR1 is MNHEY and CDR2 is SVGAGI in the germline V gene. The CDR3 runs to 11 residues. The CDR3 is CALAGQDTQYF. The CDR3 region has the DNA TGTGCACTAGCGGGGCAAGATACGCAGTATTTT.

The chain carries TRBV15 and TRBJ2-5, with D perhaps TRBD1 (5 bases). CDR1 is LNHNV and CDR2 is YYDKDF in the germline V gene (reference sequence). Deletions cut 8 bases from V and 5 bases from J, with 15 bases between. This CDR3 contains 13 residues. The CDR3 DNA follows: TGTGCCACCCTCTCCGGTGGGGCGGAGACCCAGTACTTC. Encoded protein: CATLSGGAETQYF. The full variable domain, completed using reference TRBV15 and TRBJ2-5, is DAMVIQNPRYQVTQFGKPVTLSCSQTLNHNVMYWYQQKSSQAPKLLFHYYDKDFNNEADTPDNFQSRRPNTSFCFLDIRSPGLGDTAMYLCATLSGGAETQYFGPGTRLLVL.

V usage is TRBV4-2 and J usage is TRBJ2-2; 10 positions match TRBD2. The J segment lost 6 bases and the V segment lost 0 bases, leaving 7 bases of the junction unmatched. The CDR3 has 17 residues. Germline V CDR1 and CDR2: LGHNA, YNFKEQ. DNA of the CDR3: TGTGCCAGCAGCCAAGATCGAAGCGGGGGGGCGGCCGGGGAGCTGTTTTTT. Translated, it gives CASSQDRSGGAAGELFF.

The chain links TRBV24-1 to TRBJ2-1; D might be TRBD1 (5 bases). Germline lookup yields CDR1 KGHDR and CDR2 SFDVKD. V lost 3 bases and J lost 12, with 8 bases in between. The CDR3 is 11 residues long. This CDR3 reads CATSDIDRQFF. CDR3 DNA: TGTGCCACCAGTGATATTGACAGGCAGTTCTTC.

This rearrangement joins TRBV5-6 to TRBJ1-5; D might be TRBD1 (6 bases). Germline CDR1 and CDR2: SGHDT and YYEEEE. CDR3 length equals 14 residues. Trimming left V 4 bases short and J 5 bases short, with 13 bases between. The CDR3 is CASSQGGAHQPQHF. CDR3 in DNA: TGTGCCAGCAGCCAAGGGGGGGCCCATCAGCCCCAGCATTTT.

The gene calls are TRBV10-2 and TRBJ2-1; TRBD2 aligns across 8 bases. The CDR3 totals 18 residues. CDR1 is WSHSY, CDR2 SAAADI, per germline. The V and J ends lost 8 bases and 8 bases, in that order; junction bases with no gene match: 23. This CDR3 reads CASYPMFRTGGAGDEQFF. CDR3 in DNA: TGCGCCAGCTATCCCATGTTCAGGACCGGGGGGGCCGGGGATGAGCAGTTCTTC.